This T cell receptor (beta chain) was retrieved from a study of blood T cell repertoires in COVID-19. Study-level information: From T cells, B-cell-depleted T cells, or PBMCs came the material, which was cDNA or gDNA.

Authors' analysis steps: Estimated nucleated cell counts came from reference gene primer amplification. Profiled with immunoSEQ multiplex PCR; TCRdb holds only in-frame clones, not every one. That table is the source of V, J and clone size, and D and trimming were worked out from the DNA. The sample yields about 200,000 clones, about nine tenths seen once. Germline V gene sequence: CDR1 LNHDA, CDR2 SQIVND (reference sequence). This CDR3 is built from 14 residues. Trimming removed 7 bases at V and 4 bases at J, with 16 bases between. The chain combines TRBV19 with TRBJ1-1, with TRBD1 as a possible D gene (6 bases). The material sequenced was peripheral blood. The sequence was collected from a man aged 55-75 years who had recovered from COVID-19. The chain's CDR3 is CASTTGTLSTEAFF. As DNA, the CDR3 is TGTGCCAGTACCACCGGGACATTGAGCACTGAAGCTTTCTTT.